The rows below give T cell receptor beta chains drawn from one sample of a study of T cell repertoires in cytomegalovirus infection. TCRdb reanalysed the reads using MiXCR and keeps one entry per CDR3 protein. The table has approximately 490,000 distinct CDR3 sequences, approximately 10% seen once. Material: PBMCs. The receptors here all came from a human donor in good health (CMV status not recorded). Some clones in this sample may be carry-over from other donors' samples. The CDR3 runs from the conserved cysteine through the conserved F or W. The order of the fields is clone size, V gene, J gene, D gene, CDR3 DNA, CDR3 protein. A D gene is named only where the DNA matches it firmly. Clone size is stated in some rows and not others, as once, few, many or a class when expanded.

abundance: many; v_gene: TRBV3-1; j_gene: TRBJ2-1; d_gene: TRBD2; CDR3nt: TGTGCCAGCAGCCAAATCTCGGGACTAGCGGGGGAGATCCCCTACAATGAGCAGTTCTTC; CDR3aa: CASSQISGLAGEIPYNEQFF
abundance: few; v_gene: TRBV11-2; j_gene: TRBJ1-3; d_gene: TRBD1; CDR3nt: TGTGCCAGCAGCTCATTCCAGGGGGCGACTGGAAACACCATATATTTT; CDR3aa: CASSSFQGATGNTIYF
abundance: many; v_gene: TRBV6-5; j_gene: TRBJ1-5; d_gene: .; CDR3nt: TGTGCCAGCAGCCCCGGGACCCTTGTTGGTAGCAATCAGCCCCAGCATTTT; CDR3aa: CASSPGTLVGSNQPQHF
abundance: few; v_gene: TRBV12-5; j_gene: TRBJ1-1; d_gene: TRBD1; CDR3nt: TGTGCTAGTGGTCCGAGGGGGAGGGGGCGGACTGAAGCTTTCTTT; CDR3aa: CASGPRGRGRTEAFF
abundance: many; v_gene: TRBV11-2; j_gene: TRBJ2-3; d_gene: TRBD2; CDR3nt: TGTGCCAGCAGTCAGCAGGGAAGTAGACTAGCGGGGGGCCCCTTCACAGATACGCAGTATTTT; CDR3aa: CASSQQGSRLAGGPFTDTQYF
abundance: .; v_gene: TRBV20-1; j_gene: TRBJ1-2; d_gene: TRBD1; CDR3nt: TGCAGTGCTAGAGATCGGACAGGGGGCCGAGGCTACACCTTC; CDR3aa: CSARDRTGGRGYTF
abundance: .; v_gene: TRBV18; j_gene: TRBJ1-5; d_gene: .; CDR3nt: TGTGCCAGCTCACCGGCCAGGTATAGCAATCAGCCCCAGCATTTT; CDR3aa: CASSPARYSNQPQHF
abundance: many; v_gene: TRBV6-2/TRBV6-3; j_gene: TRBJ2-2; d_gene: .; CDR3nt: TGTGCCAGCAGTTTTGGACCAAGTGCCGGGGAGCTGTTTTTT; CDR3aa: CASSFGPSAGELFF
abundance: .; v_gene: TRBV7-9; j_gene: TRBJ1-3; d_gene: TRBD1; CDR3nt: TGTGCCAGCATCCAGGTCCCCTTGACAGGGGCAAGACGAAACACCATATATTTT; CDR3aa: CASIQVPLTGARRNTIYF
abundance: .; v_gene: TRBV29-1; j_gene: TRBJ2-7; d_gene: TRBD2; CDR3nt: TGCAGCGTTGCGGGGTTCAGCGGGACGGGAGAGCAGTACTTC; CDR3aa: CSVAGFSGTGEQYF
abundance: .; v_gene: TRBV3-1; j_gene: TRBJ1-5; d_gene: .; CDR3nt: TGTGCCAGCAGCAGGACCTACCCTAGCAATCAGCCCCAGCATTTT; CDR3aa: CASSRTYPSNQPQHF
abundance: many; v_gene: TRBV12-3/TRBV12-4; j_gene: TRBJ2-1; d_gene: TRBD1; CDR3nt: TGTGCCAGCAGTTTCGCCAGGGGGAATGAGCAGTTCTTC; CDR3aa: CASSFARGNEQFF
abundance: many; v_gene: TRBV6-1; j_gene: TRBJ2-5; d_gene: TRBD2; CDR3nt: TGTGCCAGCAGCCCCAGCGGGGTAGAGACCCAGTACTTC; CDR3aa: CASSPSGVETQYF
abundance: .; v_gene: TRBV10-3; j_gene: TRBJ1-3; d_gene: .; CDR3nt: TGTGCCATCAGTGAGTCTGGATCTGGAAACACCATATATTTT; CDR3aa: CAISESGSGNTIYF
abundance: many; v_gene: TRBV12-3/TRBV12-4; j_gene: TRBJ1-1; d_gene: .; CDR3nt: TGTGCCAGCAGTCTAGGACGGAACCCCCGGGGCACTGAAGCTTTCTTT; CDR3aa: CASSLGRNPRGTEAFF
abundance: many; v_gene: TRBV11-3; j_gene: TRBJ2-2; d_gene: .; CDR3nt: TGTGCCAGCAGCTTAGTGGTCCCATCGAACACCGGGGAGCTGTTTTTT; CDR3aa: CASSLVVPSNTGELFF
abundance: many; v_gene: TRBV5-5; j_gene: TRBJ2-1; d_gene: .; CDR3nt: TGTGCCAGCCGACCCGCCGACACGTACTACAATGAGCAGTTCTTC; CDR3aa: CASRPADTYYNEQFF
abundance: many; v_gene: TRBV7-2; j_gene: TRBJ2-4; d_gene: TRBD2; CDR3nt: TGTGCCAGCAGCTCACCGGGACTAGCAAAAGCCAAAAACATTCAGTACTTC; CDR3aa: CASSSPGLAKAKNIQYF
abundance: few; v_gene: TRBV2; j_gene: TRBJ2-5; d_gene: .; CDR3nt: TGTGCCAGCAGTGCAGGGAACAGGGTCAAAGAGACCCAGTACTTC; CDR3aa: CASSAGNRVKETQYF
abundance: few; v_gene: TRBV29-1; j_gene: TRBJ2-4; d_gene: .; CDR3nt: TGCAGCGTTGAATCTCCGGGATCCAAAAACATTCAGTACTTC; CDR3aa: CSVESPGSKNIQYF
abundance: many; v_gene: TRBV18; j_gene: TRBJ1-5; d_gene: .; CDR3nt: TGTGCCAGCTCACCCGGACTAGCCAGGGATAGCAATCAGCCCCAGCATTTT; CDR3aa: CASSPGLARDSNQPQHF
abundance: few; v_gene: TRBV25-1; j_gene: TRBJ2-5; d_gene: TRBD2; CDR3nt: TGTGCCAGCAGTGAAATTAGCGGGGCTACCCAGTACTTC; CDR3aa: CASSEISGATQYF
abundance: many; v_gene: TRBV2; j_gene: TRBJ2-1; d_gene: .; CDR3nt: TGTGCCAGCAGTATCGGGAGCTCCTCCTACAATGAGCAGTTCTTC; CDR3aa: CASSIGSSSYNEQFF
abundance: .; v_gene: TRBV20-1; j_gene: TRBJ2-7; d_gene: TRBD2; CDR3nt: TGCAGTGCTAGACGCCGGGACTATCGTGAGCAGTACTTC; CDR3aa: CSARRRDYREQYF
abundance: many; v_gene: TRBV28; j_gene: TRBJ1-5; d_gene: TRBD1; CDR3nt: TGTGCCACTCGGACGGGACAGGGGGCTCGGTCTAATCAGCCCCAGCATTTT; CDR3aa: CATRTGQGARSNQPQHF
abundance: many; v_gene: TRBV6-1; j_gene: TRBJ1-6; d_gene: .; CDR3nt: TGTGCCAGCAGCAGACAGGAGCGGAGCTCCTATAATTCACCCCTCCACTTT; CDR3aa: CASSRQERSSYNSPLHF
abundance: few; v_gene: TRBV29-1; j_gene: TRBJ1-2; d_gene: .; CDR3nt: TGCAGCGTTACCCGGGGGGTGGACTATGGCTACACCTTC; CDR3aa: CSVTRGVDYGYTF
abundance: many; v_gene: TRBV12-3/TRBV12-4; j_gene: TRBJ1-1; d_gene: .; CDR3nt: TGTGCCAGCAGTTTACAGGGTTACCGCACTGAAGCTTTCTTT; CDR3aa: CASSLQGYRTEAFF
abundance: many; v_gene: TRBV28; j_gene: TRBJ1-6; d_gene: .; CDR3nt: TGTGCCAGCAGTCTAGGAGGGGCCCGGAATTCACCCCTCCACTTT; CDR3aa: CASSLGGARNSPLHF
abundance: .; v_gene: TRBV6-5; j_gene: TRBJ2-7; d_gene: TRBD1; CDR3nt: TGTGCCAGCAGTCGGTATATTTCAGGGGGCTACGAGCAGTACTTC; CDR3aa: CASSRYISGGYEQYF
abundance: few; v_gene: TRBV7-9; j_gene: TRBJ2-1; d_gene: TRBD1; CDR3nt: TGTGCCAGCAGCGCGACAGGGGCCCCCGTCAACTACAATGAGCAGTTCTTC; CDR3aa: CASSATGAPVNYNEQFF
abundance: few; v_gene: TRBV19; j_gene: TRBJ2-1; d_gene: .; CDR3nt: TGTGCCAGATCCGATATCATAGCGCGTTGCAATGAGCAGTTCTTC; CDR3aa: CARSDIIARCNEQFF
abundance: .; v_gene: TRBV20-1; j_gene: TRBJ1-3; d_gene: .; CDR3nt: TGCAGTGCTAGGGTGGGTTCTGGAAACACCATATATTTT; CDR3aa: CSARVGSGNTIYF
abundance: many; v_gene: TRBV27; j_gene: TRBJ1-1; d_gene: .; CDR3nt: TGTGCCAGCGGCCCCTCGGGGGACGGTTTAGCTTTCTTT; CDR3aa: CASGPSGDGLAFF
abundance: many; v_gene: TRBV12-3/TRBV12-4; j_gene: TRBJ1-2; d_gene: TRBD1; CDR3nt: TGTGCCAGCAGACCCCGGACAGGAAACTATGGCTACACCTTC; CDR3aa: CASRPRTGNYGYTF
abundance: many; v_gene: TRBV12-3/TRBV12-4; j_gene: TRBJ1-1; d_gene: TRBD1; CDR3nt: TGTGCCAGCAGTTACAACAGGGGGTTAACTGAAGCTTTCTTT; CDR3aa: CASSYNRGLTEAFF
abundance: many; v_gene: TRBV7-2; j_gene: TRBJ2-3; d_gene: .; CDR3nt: TGTGCCAGCAGCTTCTCTCAGGGTTCAGATACGCAGTATTTT; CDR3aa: CASSFSQGSDTQYF
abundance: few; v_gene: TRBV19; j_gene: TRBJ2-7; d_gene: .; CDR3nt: TGTGCCAGTAGTTCGGGACGGGGCTACGAGCAGTACTTC; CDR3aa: CASSSGRGYEQYF
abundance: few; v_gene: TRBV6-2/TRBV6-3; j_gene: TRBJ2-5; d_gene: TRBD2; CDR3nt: TGTGCCAGCAGCCTACGACTAGCGAGAGTGGGGGAGACCCAGTACTTC; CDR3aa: CASSLRLARVGETQYF
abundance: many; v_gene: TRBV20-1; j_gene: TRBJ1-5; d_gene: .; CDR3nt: TGCAGTGCTAGTGACCGCGTTCTAAGGAATCAGCCCCAGCATTTT; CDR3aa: CSASDRVLRNQPQHF
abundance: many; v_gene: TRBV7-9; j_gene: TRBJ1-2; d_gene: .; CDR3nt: TGTGCCAGCAGCCCCGAGGCGGGCTATGGCTACACCTTC; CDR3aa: CASSPEAGYGYTF
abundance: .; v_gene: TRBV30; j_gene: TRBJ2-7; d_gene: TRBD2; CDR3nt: TGTGCCTGGAGTGAAGGACTAGCGGGGCTGTCGCTGTACTTC; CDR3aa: CAWSEGLAGLSLYF
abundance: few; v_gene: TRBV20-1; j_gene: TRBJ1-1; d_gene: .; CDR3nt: TGCAGTGCATACCAGGACAGTTTTAACACTGAAGCTTTCTTT; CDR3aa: CSAYQDSFNTEAFF
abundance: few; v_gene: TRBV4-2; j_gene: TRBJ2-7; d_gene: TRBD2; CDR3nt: TGTGCCAGCAGCCAAGAGGGGACTAGACGCGAGCAGTACTTC; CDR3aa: CASSQEGTRREQYF
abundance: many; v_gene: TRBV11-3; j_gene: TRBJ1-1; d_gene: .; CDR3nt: TGTGCCAGCAGCTTAGATTGCCTCAAACCAGGGATGTGGACTGAAGCTTTCTTT; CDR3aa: CASSLDCLKPGMWTEAFF
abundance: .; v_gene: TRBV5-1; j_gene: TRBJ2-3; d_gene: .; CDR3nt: TGCGCCAGCGGAATGGGGGACTTTTTCCTTACAGATACGCAGTATTTT; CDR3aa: CASGMGDFFLTDTQYF
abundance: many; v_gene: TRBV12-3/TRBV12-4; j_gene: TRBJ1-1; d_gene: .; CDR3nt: TGTGCCAGCAGTTTTAGGCCTTACAGCCCTGAAGCTTTCTTT; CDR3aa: CASSFRPYSPEAFF
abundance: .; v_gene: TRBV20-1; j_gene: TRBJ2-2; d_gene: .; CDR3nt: TGCAGTGCTAGAGCCGAATGGCGGGGGAACACCGGGGAGCTGTTTTTT; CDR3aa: CSARAEWRGNTGELFF
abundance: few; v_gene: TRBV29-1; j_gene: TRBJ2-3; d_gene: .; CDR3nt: TGCAGCGCCTTTGAGGGCGGTTACACAGATACGCAGTATTTT; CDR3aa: CSAFEGGYTDTQYF
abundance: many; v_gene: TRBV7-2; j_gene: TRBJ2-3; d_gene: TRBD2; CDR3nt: TGTGCCAGCAGTTATAGGACTAGTAGGGACGATACGCAGTATTTT; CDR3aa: CASSYRTSRDDTQYF
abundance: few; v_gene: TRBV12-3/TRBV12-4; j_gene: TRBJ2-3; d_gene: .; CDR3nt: TGTGCCAGCAGTTTAGTCAGCGGTTCAACAGATACGCAGTATTTT; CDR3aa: CASSLVSGSTDTQYF
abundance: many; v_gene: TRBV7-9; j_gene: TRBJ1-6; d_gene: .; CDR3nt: TGTGCCAGCAGCTTAGCACCACAGGGAAATTCACCCCTCCACTTT; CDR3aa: CASSLAPQGNSPLHF
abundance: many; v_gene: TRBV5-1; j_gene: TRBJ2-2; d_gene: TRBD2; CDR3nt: TGCGCCAGCAGCCTCCGGCCCCTAGCGGGGGTAGCGAACACCGGGGAGCTGTTTTTT; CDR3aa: CASSLRPLAGVANTGELFF
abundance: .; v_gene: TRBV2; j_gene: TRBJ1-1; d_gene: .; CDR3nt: TGTGCCAGCAATCCTGACAGAAAGGCTGCTGAAGCTTTCTTT; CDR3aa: CASNPDRKAAEAFF
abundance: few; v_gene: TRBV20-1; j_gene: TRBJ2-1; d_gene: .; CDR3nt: TGCAGTGCTGGGCGGGACCTCTACAATGAGCAGTTCTTC; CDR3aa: CSAGRDLYNEQFF